This TCR beta chain came from a study of shared clonotypes between healthy human individuals. General study points: Naive CD4 clonotypes were shared across a few donors at about 5.3%. How much donors shared clonotypes was expected to be affected by sequencing depth.

This clone was observed once. The antigen is undetermined. CDR1 is SGHVS and CDR2 is FQNEAQ in the germline V gene. The CDR3 has 16 amino acids. Germline trimming cut 5 bases from V and 0 bases from J; bases unmatched to any gene: 10. At a deep level, the assay was run. Sequencing used immunoSEQ multiplex PCR; TCRdb keeps in-frame clones, though not all of them. The sample lists roughly 650,000 clones, 90% to 97% occurring once. CD8 cells regarded as naive lacked CD45RO, were positively chosen for CCR7, and omitted terminally differentiated effector memory CD45RA+ cells. The source material was naive CD8+ T cells sorted from blood. The chain couples TRBV7-8 to TRBJ2-7; 7 nucleotides align to TRBD2. The source is a woman in her thirties in good health. The CDR3 DNA reads as TGTGCCAGCAGCCCGAACCCTAGCGGTGCCTCCTACGAGCAGTACTTC. Translating gives CASSPNPSGASYEQYF.